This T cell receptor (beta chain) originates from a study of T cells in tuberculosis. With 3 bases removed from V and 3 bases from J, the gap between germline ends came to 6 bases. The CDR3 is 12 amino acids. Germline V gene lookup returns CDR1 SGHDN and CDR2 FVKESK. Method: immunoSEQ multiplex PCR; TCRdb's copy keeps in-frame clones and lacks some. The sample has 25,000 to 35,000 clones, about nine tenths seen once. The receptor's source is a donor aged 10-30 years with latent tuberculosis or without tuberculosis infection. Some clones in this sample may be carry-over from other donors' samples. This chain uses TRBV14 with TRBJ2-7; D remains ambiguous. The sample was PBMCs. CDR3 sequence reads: CASSHSGYEQYF. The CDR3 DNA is TGTGCCAGCAGCCATTCCGGCTACGAGCAGTACTTC.